This T cell receptor beta chain was identified in a study of response to subunit inactivated influenza vaccine. Findings of the study overall: Researchers suggested that each seasonal influenza vaccination recruits few new T cells.

Unmatched junction bases numbered 11, after V lost 6 bases and J lost 0 bases. The germline V gene has CDR1 SQVTM and CDR2 ANQGSEA. CDR3 length: 16 residues. This clonotype was observed a few times. Antigen: not known. TCRdb reprocessed the RT-PCR reads via MiXCR and lists one record per CDR3 protein. This table has hundreds of thousands of distinct CDR3 sequences, approximately 14% appearing once. This TCR derives from a man between 50 and 59 years old who received an inactivated influenza vaccine. The genes are TRBV29-1 and TRBJ2-1; 7 bases match TRBD2. The specimen comprised PBMCs from blood, sampled about 11 days after vaccination. This CDR3 reads CSVTSTGGSSYNEQFF. In DNA, the CDR3 is TGCAGCGTGACATCAACCGGGGGGAGCTCCTACAATGAGCAGTTCTTC.